These T cell receptor beta chains were read from a single sample in a study of blood T cell repertoires in COVID-19. The repertoire was sequenced with immunoSEQ multiplex PCR; TCRdb's copy has only in-frame clones and lacks some. The sample gives 200,000 to 250,000 clones, around 80% of which show up once; over 0.95% is in the top ten. The material sequenced was peripheral blood. The source of these receptors is a woman aged 25-40 years with COVID-19, enrolled during active disease. Each CDR3 is given with its conserved first and last residue. A D gene is named only where the DNA matches it firmly. Some rows have no size entry. The others give once, few or many, or a class for an expanded clone.

CDR3 DNA: TGTGCCAGCAGCCAAGAGACTTGGCAGCCCCAGCATTTT
CDR3 protein: CASSQETWQPQHF
D gene: .
clone size: .
J gene: TRBJ1-5
V gene: TRBV4-2
CDR3 length: 13

CDR3 DNA: TGTGCCAGCAGCTTAGTTGGCAGGGGGATGTACGAGCAGTACTTC
CDR3 protein: CASSLVGRGMYEQYF
D gene: TRBD1
clone size: once
J gene: TRBJ2-7
V gene: TRBV7-2
CDR3 length: 15

CDR3 DNA: TGTGCCAGTAGTGCTAGCGGGAACTCTGGGGCCAACGTCCTGACTTTC
CDR3 protein: CASSASGNSGANVLTF
D gene: TRBD2
clone size: .
J gene: TRBJ2-6
V gene: TRBV19
CDR3 length: 16

CDR3 DNA: TGTGCCAGCAGCGGGGAGGAAGAGACCCAGTACTTC
CDR3 protein: CASSGEEETQYF
D gene: .
clone size: .
J gene: TRBJ2-5
V gene: TRBV11-3
CDR3 length: 12

CDR3 DNA: TGTGCCAGCAGCTTGGGGGAGCAGTACGAGCAGTACTTC
CDR3 protein: CASSLGEQYEQYF
D gene: .
clone size: .
J gene: TRBJ2-7
V gene: TRBV5-5
CDR3 length: 13

CDR3 DNA: TGTGCCAGCAGATCAGGGGTTGGGAATGGCTACACCTTC
CDR3 protein: CASRSGVGNGYTF
D gene: .
clone size: .
J gene: TRBJ1-2
V gene: TRBV9
CDR3 length: 13

CDR3 DNA: TGTGCCAGCAGATCCGGGGAAAGCAATCAGCCCCAGCATTTT
CDR3 protein: CASRSGESNQPQHF
D gene: .
clone size: once
J gene: TRBJ1-5
V gene: TRBV2
CDR3 length: 14

CDR3 DNA: TGTGCCAGCAGACCGGACAGGGGGAGCTCCTACGAGCAGTACTTC
CDR3 protein: CASRPDRGSSYEQYF
D gene: TRBD1
clone size: .
J gene: TRBJ2-7
V gene: TRBV11-2
CDR3 length: 15

CDR3 DNA: TGTGCCAGCAGCCAAGTAAATGGGCTTCGCGAGCAGTACTTC
CDR3 protein: CASSQVNGLREQYF
D gene: .
clone size: .
J gene: TRBJ2-7
V gene: TRBV3-1/TRBV3-2
CDR3 length: 14

CDR3 DNA: TGTGCCAGCAGCTGGGCGACCGGGACAGGCAATTCACCCCTCCACTTT
CDR3 protein: CASSWATGTGNSPLHF
D gene: TRBD1
clone size: .
J gene: TRBJ1-6
V gene: TRBV7-2
CDR3 length: 16

CDR3 DNA: TGTGCCAGCAGCCCAGGGGGTGAGGGGAAAGAGACCCAGTACTTC
CDR3 protein: CASSPGGEGKETQYF
D gene: TRBD1
clone size: once
J gene: TRBJ2-5
V gene: TRBV28
CDR3 length: 15

CDR3 DNA: TGTGCCAGCAGTTACACGACAGGGCTTAATCAGCCCCAGCATTTT
CDR3 protein: CASSYTTGLNQPQHF
D gene: TRBD1
clone size: .
J gene: TRBJ1-5
V gene: TRBV6-5
CDR3 length: 15

CDR3 DNA: TGTGCCAGCAGCCAAACCCTTGACAGGTACAATGAGCAGTTCTTC
CDR3 protein: CASSQTLDRYNEQFF
D gene: .
clone size: .
J gene: TRBJ2-1
V gene: TRBV4-2
CDR3 length: 15

CDR3 DNA: TGTGCCAGCAGCTTAGTTCCAGCGGGGGTACAAGAGACCCAGTACTTC
CDR3 protein: CASSLVPAGVQETQYF
D gene: TRBD2
clone size: .
J gene: TRBJ2-5
V gene: TRBV7-6
CDR3 length: 16

CDR3 DNA: TGTGCCTGGAGTGTGGACAGGGCCTATGGCTACACCTTC
CDR3 protein: CAWSVDRAYGYTF
D gene: TRBD1
clone size: .
J gene: TRBJ1-2
V gene: TRBV30
CDR3 length: 13

CDR3 DNA: TGTGCCAGCAGCCTGGGACAGGGTCGGGAGACCCAGTACTTC
CDR3 protein: CASSLGQGRETQYF
D gene: TRBD1
clone size: .
J gene: TRBJ2-5
V gene: TRBV5-4
CDR3 length: 14

CDR3 DNA: TGCGCCAGCAGCTTGGATAGGGGAGGGAACACTGAAGCTTTCTTT
CDR3 protein: CASSLDRGGNTEAFF
D gene: .
clone size: .
J gene: TRBJ1-1
V gene: TRBV5-1
CDR3 length: 15

CDR3 DNA: TGTGCCATCGGTCCAGTCGGGGGCAATCAGCCCCAGCATTTT
CDR3 protein: CAIGPVGGNQPQHF
D gene: .
clone size: once
J gene: TRBJ1-5
V gene: TRBV10-3
CDR3 length: 14

CDR3 DNA: TGTGCCATTGGCGCAGCGGGAGGGCCCGATGAGCAGTTCTTC
CDR3 protein: CAIGAAGGPDEQFF
D gene: TRBD2
clone size: .
J gene: TRBJ2-1
V gene: TRBV10-3
CDR3 length: 14

CDR3 DNA: TGTGCCAGCAGCTTGGTTGGGCGGACTACCTACAATGAGCAGTTCTTC
CDR3 protein: CASSLVGRTTYNEQFF
D gene: .
clone size: few
J gene: TRBJ2-1
V gene: TRBV5-6
CDR3 length: 16

CDR3 DNA: TGTGCCACCAGTGATCCTGCGACAGGGCATGAGCAGTTCTTC
CDR3 protein: CATSDPATGHEQFF
D gene: TRBD1
clone size: .
J gene: TRBJ2-1
V gene: TRBV24-1
CDR3 length: 14

CDR3 DNA: TGTGCCAGTAGCCTACAGGGGCAAGGGTATGGCTACACCTTC
CDR3 protein: CASSLQGQGYGYTF
D gene: TRBD1
clone size: .
J gene: TRBJ1-2
V gene: TRBV19
CDR3 length: 14

CDR3 DNA: TGTGCCCTAGAACAGGGGGGCATTCAGTACTTC
CDR3 protein: CALEQGGIQYF
D gene: TRBD1
clone size: .
J gene: TRBJ2-4
V gene: TRBV7-8
CDR3 length: 11

CDR3 DNA: TGTGCCAGCAGCTCGGTTCTCTATAATTCACCCCTCCACTTT
CDR3 protein: CASSSVLYNSPLHF
D gene: .
clone size: .
J gene: TRBJ1-6
V gene: TRBV7-2
CDR3 length: 14

CDR3 DNA: TGTGCCAGCAGCGGAATAGCGGGGCCGAGTGATACGCAGTATTTT
CDR3 protein: CASSGIAGPSDTQYF
D gene: TRBD2
clone size: .
J gene: TRBJ2-3
V gene: TRBV9
CDR3 length: 15

CDR3 DNA: TGTGCCAGCAGTGAACTCGTACAGGACCAGTACTTC
CDR3 protein: CASSELVQDQYF
D gene: .
clone size: once
J gene: TRBJ2-5
V gene: TRBV6-1
CDR3 length: 12

CDR3 DNA: TGTGCCAGCAGCTCCCTACGGCAAGAGACCCAGTACTTC
CDR3 protein: CASSSLRQETQYF
D gene: .
clone size: once
J gene: TRBJ2-5
V gene: TRBV7-2
CDR3 length: 13

CDR3 DNA: TGTGCCAGCAGCGTAGGTCTCGAGGGTGTCTATGGCTACACCTTC
CDR3 protein: CASSVGLEGVYGYTF
D gene: .
clone size: .
J gene: TRBJ1-2
V gene: TRBV9
CDR3 length: 15

CDR3 DNA: TGTGCCAGCAGTTGGGGGGGTGAGCAGTTCTTC
CDR3 protein: CASSWGGEQFF
D gene: TRBD2
clone size: few
J gene: TRBJ2-1
V gene: TRBV24-1
CDR3 length: 11

CDR3 DNA: TGTGCCAGCAGTTCTCAGGGCACACCCTATGGCTACACCTTC
CDR3 protein: CASSSQGTPYGYTF
D gene: .
clone size: .
J gene: TRBJ1-2
V gene: TRBV6-5
CDR3 length: 14

CDR3 DNA: TGTGCCAGCAGCGGCCCCTCAACTAATGAAAAACTGTTTTTT
CDR3 protein: CASSGPSTNEKLFF
D gene: .
clone size: once
J gene: TRBJ1-4
V gene: TRBV7-9
CDR3 length: 14

CDR3 DNA: TGCGCCAGCAGCTTGTTTAGCGGGAGGGTCAATGAGCAGTTCTTC
CDR3 protein: CASSLFSGRVNEQFF
D gene: TRBD2
clone size: .
J gene: TRBJ2-1
V gene: TRBV5-1
CDR3 length: 15

CDR3 DNA: TGCGCCAGCAGCCGGACCAGGGGACAGGGTTCAGGCAATTCACCCCTCCACTTT
CDR3 protein: CASSRTRGQGSGNSPLHF
D gene: TRBD1
clone size: .
J gene: TRBJ1-6
V gene: TRBV4-1
CDR3 length: 18

CDR3 DNA: TGTGCCAGCAGTTACTGGTGGGAGAACTATGGCTACACCTTC
CDR3 protein: CASSYWWENYGYTF
D gene: .
clone size: .
J gene: TRBJ1-2
V gene: TRBV6-2/TRBV6-3
CDR3 length: 14

CDR3 DNA: TGTGCCAGTAGTAAGTGGGACAGGGAAAAACTGTTTTTT
CDR3 protein: CASSKWDREKLFF
D gene: TRBD1
clone size: once
J gene: TRBJ1-4
V gene: TRBV19
CDR3 length: 13

CDR3 DNA: TGTGCCAGCAAACGGGTCGGGACTGAAGCTTTCTTT
CDR3 protein: CASKRVGTEAFF
D gene: .
clone size: once
J gene: TRBJ1-1
V gene: TRBV12-3/TRBV12-4
CDR3 length: 12

CDR3 DNA: TGTGCCAGCAGCCCCATAGGAGGTGAAGGCTACACCTTC
CDR3 protein: CASSPIGGEGYTF
D gene: .
clone size: .
J gene: TRBJ1-2
V gene: TRBV12-3/TRBV12-4
CDR3 length: 13